Following are 29 T cell receptor beta chains from one sample sequenced in a study of control samples from healthy donors and cancer patients. Profiled with immunoSEQ multiplex PCR; TCRdb holds only in-frame clones, not every one. The repertoire holds approximately 50,000 clones, with roughly 92% as singletons. The sample comprised PBMCs. All receptors come from a man aged 25 to 40 with colorectal cancer.

V usage is TRBV19 and J usage is TRBJ1-2; D not certain. The CDR3 totals 12 residues. Germline CDR1 is LNHDA and CDR2 is SQIVND (reference sequence). Trimming cost V 5 bases and J 8 bases, with 12 bases left between them. The CDR3 DNA reads TGTGCCAGTAGTTATGAGGGATACGGCTACACCTTC. Its protein is CASSYEGYGYTF.

The chain employs TRBV6-5 and TRBJ2-7; a possible D gene is TRBD1 (6 bases). V lost 4 bases, J lost 0 bases, and 10 bases lay in between. The CDR3 covers 14 residues. CDR1 is MNHEY, CDR2 SVGAGI, per germline. CDR3 protein: CASSLTGSSYEQYV. For the CDR3, the DNA is TGTGCCAGCAGTTTGACAGGAAGCTCCTACGAGCAGTACGTC.

In nucleotides, the CDR3 is TGTGCCAGCAGTTACTCCGTAAGGCGGTCACCCCTCCACTTT. Residues: CASSYSVRRSPLHF. The V gene is TRBV6-2 or TRBV6-3, the J gene TRBJ1-6; D is undetermined. V lost 0 bases to trimming and J lost 10 bases, with 10 bases between them. Germline assignment: CDR1 MNHEY and CDR2 SVGEGT. This CDR3 contains 14 residues.

The chain uses TRBV11-2 and TRBJ1-6; TRBD1 aligns across 10 bases. From germline, CDR1 is SGHAT and CDR2 FQNNGV. V lost 0 bases, J lost 13 bases, and 9 bases stayed unmatched. The CDR3 contains 16 residues. This CDR3 reads CASSLDIGTGVKPLHF. The CDR3 DNA is TGTGCCAGCAGCTTAGATATAGGGACAGGGGTTAAGCCCCTCCACTTT. Variable domain in full (rest from reference TRBV11-2 and TRBJ1-6): EAGVAQSPRYKIIEKRQSVAFWCNPISGHATLYWYQQILGQGPKLLIQFQNNGVVDDSQLPKDRFSAERLKGVDSTLKIQPAKLEDSAVYLCASSLDIGTGVKPLHFGNGTRLTVT.

This clone occurred once. The chain carries TRBV6-6 and TRBJ2-1; the D gene is possibly TRBD1 (6 bases). Germline CDR1 MNHNY, CDR2 SVGAGI (reference sequence). This CDR3 has 14 residues. Deletions cut 5 bases from V and 4 bases from J, with 12 bases between. CDR3 region: CASSQTGSYNEQFF. Here the CDR3 DNA reads TGTGCCAGCAGTCAAACAGGGTCTTACAATGAGCAGTTCTTC.

The CDR3 DNA reads as TGCGCCAGCAGCCTTAGCGGGGGGGCCGGGAAGACCCAGTACTTC. Amino acids: CASSLSGGAGKTQYF. The rearrangement uses TRBV5-1 and TRBJ2-5, with 11 bases fitting TRBD2. The CDR3 consists of 15 residues. Germline V gives CDR1 SGHRS, CDR2 YFSETQ. J was trimmed by 6 bases and V by 4 bases; bases with no gene match: 8.

J is TRBJ2-2 and V is TRBV5-1; TRBD1 agrees at 9 bases. Germline V lookup: CDR1 SGHRS, CDR2 YFSETQ. The CDR3 is 17 residues long. The V gene end was trimmed by 4 bases and the J gene end by 5 bases; junction bases not matched to a gene: 12. The CDR3 region has the DNA TGCGCCAGCAGCCGAACTACAGGGGGCAGGTATACCGGGGAGCTGTTTTTT. Its protein is CASSRTTGGRYTGELFF.

The chain joins TRBV30 to TRBJ2-3; 8 bases are shared with TRBD2. CDR3 length: 14 residues. CDR1 and CDR2 (germline): GTSNPN, SVGIG (reference sequence). V shed 2 bases and J 3 bases; nucleotides not matched to a gene: 4. As DNA, the CDR3 is TGTGCCTGGAGTAGGGGACTAGGGACAGATACGCAGTATTTT. The encoded protein is CAWSRGLGTDTQYF.

This chain connects TRBV2 to TRBJ1-2; 11 nucleotides match TRBD1. V was clipped by 8 bases and J by 3 bases; unmatched bases: 8. The CDR3 covers 15 residues. Germline V gene lookup returns CDR1 SNHLY and CDR2 FYNNEI. The CDR3: CASARTGGVDYGYTF. The CDR3 DNA sequence: TGTGCCAGCGCTAGGACAGGGGGCGTCGACTATGGCTACACCTTC. Complete variable domain (other parts from reference TRBV2 and TRBJ1-2): EPEVTQTPSHQVTQMGQEVILRCVPISNHLYFYWYRQILGQKVEFLVSFYNNEISEKSEIFDDQFSVERPDGSNFTLKIRSTKLEDSAMYFCASARTGGVDYGYTFGSGTRLTVV.

The CDR3, as DNA: TGTGCCAGCAGCCAGATCGGCGAGGGGAACGAGCAGTACGTC. Amino acids: CASSQIGEGNEQYV. The chain couples TRBV5-6 to TRBJ2-7; D is perhaps TRBD1 or TRBD2 (5 bases each). Germline values: CDR1 SGHDT, CDR2 YYEEEE. The CDR3 contains 14 residues. V shed 4 bases and J shed 5 bases, with 16 bases lying between them.

CDR3 bases: TGTGCCAGCAGCTCCGGGGTTAACTATGGCTACACCTTC. Amino acids: CASSSGVNYGYTF. The chain uses TRBV5-4 and TRBJ1-2; no reliable D call. The V and J ends lost 3 bases and 1 base respectively, with 7 bases between them. From germline, CDR1 is SGHNT and CDR2 YYREEE (reference sequence). The CDR3 is made up of 13 amino acids.

The chain has TRBV4-3 and TRBJ2-7; D may correspond to TRBD1 or TRBD2 (6 bases each). V was trimmed by 0 bases and J by 1 base, leaving 16 bases between them. The CDR3 spans 17 residues. CDR1 is LGHNA and CDR2 is YSLEER in the germline V gene. The CDR3 region has the DNA TGCGCCAGCAGCCAAGAGGTGAGGGGGGCAGGGTCCTACGAGCAGTACTTC. Protein product: CASSQEVRGAGSYEQYF.

The gene calls are TRBV18 and TRBJ2-7; possible D gene TRBD1, 6 bases. V shed 3 bases and J shed 6 bases, with 21 bases lying between them. CDR1 and CDR2 from the germline V gene are KGHSH and LQKENI. CDR3 length: 16 amino acids. CDR3 coding DNA: TGTGCCAGCTCACCCTTCCAATACCAGACAGGAGGCGAGCAGTACTTC. Amino acid sequence: CASSPFQYQTGGEQYF.

The chain links TRBV5-1 to TRBJ2-3; D gene unclear. The CDR3 runs 13 residues. V gave up 5 bases and J gave up 2 bases, with 9 bases separating them. The germline CDR1 and CDR2 sequences are SGHRS and YFSETQ. As DNA, the CDR3 is TGCGCCAGCAGGTACGGGTCCACAGATACGCAGTATTTT. This gives the protein CASRYGSTDTQYF.

The CDR3 is CASSLTDGSWPQHF. As DNA, the CDR3 is TGTGCCAGCAGCCTAACGGACGGTTCCTGGCCCCAGCATTTT. The genes are TRBV7-2 and TRBJ1-5, with D hard to call. The CDR3 is 14 amino acids. Germline V gene sequence: CDR1 SGHTA, CDR2 FQGNSA. V was cut by 5 bases and J by 9 bases, with 17 bases left in between.

The chain links TRBV19 to TRBJ1-1; no definite D call. The CDR3 totals 14 residues. V lost 6 bases and J lost 0, with 11 bases in between. The germline V gene has CDR1 LNHDA and CDR2 SQIVND (reference sequence). CDR3 nucleotides: TGTGCCAGTAGCTCGGGCCCCGTGAACACTGAAGCTTTCTTT. Translating gives CASSSGPVNTEAFF.

The chain has TRBV6-5 and TRBJ2-1, with D perhaps being TRBD1 or TRBD2 (5 bases each). Trimming cost V 5 bases and J 1 base, with 12 bases left between them. This CDR3 comprises 15 residues. The germline gives CDR1 MNHEY, CDR2 SVGAGI. CDR3: CASSTRWGSYNEQFF. In DNA form, the CDR3 reads TGTGCCAGCAGTACCCGCTGGGGGTCCTACAATGAGCAGTTCTTC.

This chain uses TRBV19 with TRBJ1-2, with D unclear. Trimming stripped 2 bases from V and 3 bases from J, with 16 bases between. The CDR3 is made up of 16 amino acids. Germline V gene sequence: CDR1 LNHDA, CDR2 SQIVND (reference sequence). The CDR3: CASSIRSIGGHYGYTF. CDR3 nucleotide sequence: TGTGCCAGTAGTATAAGGTCGATCGGAGGCCACTATGGCTACACCTTC. The variable domain in full, completed from reference TRBV19 and TRBJ1-2, reads DGGITQSPKYLFRKEGQNVTLSCEQNLNHDAMYWYRQDPGQGLRLIYYSQIVNDFQKGDIAEGYSVSREKKESFPLTVTSAQKNPTAFYLCASSIRSIGGHYGYTFGSGTRLTVV.

This chain joins TRBV6-5 and TRBJ2-7; maybe TRBD1 (5 bases). V was pared by 6 bases and J by 0 bases, with 9 bases between. Germline loops: CDR1 MNHEY, CDR2 SVGAGI. This CDR3 is built from 13 residues. CDR3 amino acids: CASRETASYEQYF. The CDR3 DNA is TGTGCCAGCAGGGAGACAGCCTCCTACGAGCAGTACTTC.

This rearrangement joins TRBV19 to TRBJ1-1, with a possible D match to TRBD1 (6 bases). This CDR3 has 13 residues. Germline CDR1 LNHDA, CDR2 SQIVND (reference sequence). V lost 5 bases and J 7 bases, leaving 14 bases between the germline ends. CDR3 residues: CASSPRDNNEAFF. The CDR3 nucleotides read TGTGCCAGTAGTCCCCGGGACAATAATGAAGCTTTCTTT.

This chain links TRBV19 with TRBJ1-2; 7 bases fit TRBD1. The CDR3 sequence is 19 residues long. The germline CDR1 and CDR2 sequences are LNHDA and SQIVND (reference sequence). The trim removed 6 bases at V and 0 bases at J, leaving 19 bases unmatched. CDR3 region: CASSYSGRGASYANYGYTF. The CDR3 DNA reads as TGTGCCAGTAGCTATTCCGGCAGGGGGGCATCCTATGCTAACTATGGCTACACCTTC. Supplemented by reference TRBV19 and TRBJ1-2, the full variable domain reads DGGITQSPKYLFRKEGQNVTLSCEQNLNHDAMYWYRQDPGQGLRLIYYSQIVNDFQKGDIAEGYSVSREKKESFPLTVTSAQKNPTAFYLCASSYSGRGASYANYGYTFGSGTRLTVV.

This clone was counted once. V usage is TRBV6-1 and J usage is TRBJ2-2; D gene ambiguous. V lost 0 bases, J lost 4 bases, and 12 bases lay in between. Germline-derived CDR1 and CDR2 are MNHNS and SASEGT. The CDR3 is 16 residues long. CDR3 nucleotides: TGTGCCAGCAGTGAAGCTGGCACAGTAGTCACCGGGGAGCTGTTTTTT. Residues: CASSEAGTVVTGELFF.

The V and J genes are TRBV6-5 and TRBJ1-2; D gene unclear. The CDR3 has 13 amino acids. The germline gives CDR1 MNHEY, CDR2 SVGAGI. Trimming pared 8 bases from V and 1 base from J, leaving 11 bases between. CDR3 DNA sequence: TGTGCCAGCGCGAGGTGGAATAACTATGGCTACACCTTC. It specifies CASARWNNYGYTF.

This sequence joins TRBV25-1 and TRBJ2-2; no firm D call. The CDR3 loop spans 14 amino acids. V was clipped by 3 bases and J by 2 bases, with 7 bases between them. CDR1 and CDR2 from the germline V gene are MGHDK and SYGVNS. CDR3 in amino acids: CASSDDSNTGELFF. The CDR3 coding sequence is TGTGCCAGCAGTGACGATAGCAACACCGGGGAGCTGTTTTTT. Using reference TRBV25-1 and TRBJ2-2 for the parts outside the CDR3, the full variable domain is EADIYQTPRYLVIGTGKKITLECSQTMGHDKMYWYQQDPGMELHLIHYSYGVNSTEKGDLSSESTVSRIRTEHFPLTLESARPSHTSQYLCASSDDSNTGELFFGEGSRLTVL.

This clone appeared a few times. The rearrangement uses TRBV2 and TRBJ1-2, with 9 bases fitting TRBD1. Germline V gene lookup returns CDR1 SNHLY and CDR2 FYNNEI. V was clipped by 8 bases and J by 6 bases; unmatched bases: 7. CDR3 length equals 13 residues. CDR3 coding DNA: TGTGCCAGCTTACGACAGGGGGAACATGGCTACACCTTC. Protein sequence: CASLRQGEHGYTF.

The gene calls are TRBV7-2 and TRBJ2-3; 11 positions match TRBD2. The CDR3 spans 16 residues. From germline, CDR1 is SGHTA and CDR2 FQGNSA. The trim removed 5 bases at V and 5 bases at J, leaving 9 bases unmatched. The CDR3 region is CASSPGLAGGIDTQYF. The CDR3 DNA reads TGTGCCAGCAGCCCCGGGCTAGCGGGGGGCATAGATACGCAGTATTTT.

In DNA, the CDR3 is TGCAGCGTAGCTTCTCGGGGAGGGAGTGAAAAACTGTTTTTT. As protein: CSVASRGGSEKLFF. J is TRBJ1-4 and V is TRBV29-1, with D unclear. The CDR3 covers 14 residues. The V end lost 6 bases, the J end lost 7 bases, and 18 bases lay between the germline ends. Per the germline V gene, CDR1 is SQVTM and CDR2 is ANQGSEA.

A single count supports this clone. Other DNA sequences from this sample encode an identical CDR3 as well. V usage is TRBV6-5 and J usage is TRBJ1-4; D is perhaps TRBD1 (6 bases). Germline V CDR1 and CDR2: MNHEY, SVGAGI. V was pared by 6 bases and J by 3 bases, with 11 bases between. The length of the CDR3 is 14 residues. The CDR3 is CASSNRVANEKLFF. The CDR3 region has the DNA TGTGCCAGCAGCAACAGGGTAGCTAATGAAAAACTGTTTTTT.

This rearrangement joins TRBV19 to TRBJ1-5; D not certain. This CDR3 has 17 residues. Germline CDR1 LNHDA, CDR2 SQIVND (reference sequence). V was trimmed by 2 bases and J by 0 bases, leaving 14 bases between them. In DNA, the CDR3 is TGTGCCAGTAGTATATCCCGCCGACAAGTTAGCAATCAGCCCCAGCATTTT. Residues: CASSISRRQVSNQPQHF.